Detailed here is one TCR beta chain. Since a much larger clone is just one base distant, this may be a read error. Starting from approximately 470 ng of total RNA, TCR beta cDNA was produced with a primer in the constant region. ARM-PCR was slightly modified, and three nested multiplex PCR rounds with it gave rise to the TCR beta libraries. A C-beta reverse primer and TRBV1-TRBV30 forward primers served in each of the first two PCR rounds, at ten to eleven cycles apiece. TCRdb redid the calling of the multiplex PCR reads with MiXCR, one entry per CDR3 protein. The sample yields some 190,000 distinct CDR3 sequences, approximately 86% seen once. The ends were cut back, 6 bases at V and 0 bases at J, with 13 bases in the middle. Germline CDR1 reads SGHRS; CDR2 reads YFSETQ. There are 15 residues in the CDR3. This record comes from a study of tumor-infiltrating lymphocytes in primary liver carcinoma. Unsorted bulk tissue, about 17-34 mg of it, served as the source for co-extraction of RNA and DNA.

This chain joins TRBV5-1 and TRBJ2-1; unclear D gene. The clonotype comes from a man aged 35 to 55 with primary liver carcinoma and hepatitis B virus infection. The sample taken for sequencing was tumor tissue from primary liver carcinoma. CDR3 loop: CASISTPSSYNEQFF. The CDR3 nucleotides are TGCGCCAGCATCTCGACCCCGAGCTCCTACAATGAGCAGTTCTTC.